The rows below give T cell receptor beta chains drawn from one sample of a study of CD8 T cells in ankylosing spondylitis. TCRdb called the 5' RACE reads again in MiXCR, with one record for every CDR3 protein. The data hold approximately 520,000 distinct CDR3 sequences, with about 5.4% observed a single time. Material for sequencing was blood, either unsorted or a sorted T cell fraction (not recorded which). The receptor source for this set is a male donor with ankylosing spondylitis. CDR3s include the opening cysteine and the closing phenylalanine or tryptophan. The order of the fields is V gene, D gene, clone size, J gene, CDR3 protein, CDR3 DNA. The D gene is left open where the match is weak. Clone size is not always given. Where it is, it says once, few, many or a class for expanded clones.

TRBV6-2/TRBV6-3,TRBD1,-,TRBJ2-1,CAGRGGFGDNEQFF,TGTGCCGGACGAGGGGGCTTTGGCGACAATGAGCAGTTCTTC
TRBV9,TRBD2,many,TRBJ2-1,CASSGGGGADNEQFF,TGTGCCAGCAGCGGGGGCGGGGGGGCCGATAATGAGCAGTTCTTC
TRBV12-3/TRBV12-4,TRBD1,many,TRBJ1-1,CASSIGQALGF,TGTGCCAGCAGTATCGGACAGGCCCTGGGGTTT
TRBV20-1,-,many,TRBJ1-5,CSASLGQPQHF,TGCAGTGCGAGTCTAGGTCAGCCCCAGCATTTT
TRBV7-8,TRBD1,many,TRBJ2-7,CASIVRTGDSEQYF,TGTGCCAGCATTGTCCGGACAGGGGATTCCGAGCAGTACTTC
TRBV10-2,-,many,TRBJ2-3,CATLEGLGWETDTQYF,TGCGCCACCTTAGAGGGGTTAGGGTGGGAAACAGATACGCAGTATTTT
TRBV20-1,TRBD2,few,TRBJ2-3,CSAERSSGSTDTQYF,TGCAGTGCTGAGAGATCTAGCGGAAGCACAGATACGCAGTATTTT
TRBV28,-,many,TRBJ1-2,CASSLAGVRGYTF,TGTGCCAGCAGTTTGGCCGGGGTTCGAGGCTACACCTTC
TRBV7-2,-,many,TRBJ2-5,CASSLAGGSQETQYF,TGTGCCAGCAGCTTAGCGGGGGGAAGCCAAGAGACCCAGTACTTC
TRBV20-1,-,many,TRBJ1-4,CSARDLGQGTEKLFF,TGCAGTGCTAGAGATCTGGGCCAAGGGACTGAAAAACTGTTTTTT